This TCR beta chain was sequenced in a study of shared clonotypes between healthy human individuals (dated by TCRdb to 2019 to 2021). About the investigation overall: The cohort comprised a couple of women and three men aged 18 to 49 years. Per donor, three plates each were used for CD4 naive and CD4 memory, two for CD8 naive, and one for CD8 memory. Blood TCR repertoires of 5 or 6 healthy adults were deeply sequenced to estimate repertoire size and the extent of clonotype sharing between individuals. Libraries were prepared and TCR repertoires were sequenced by different laboratories using diverse techniques, in order to increase sequencing depth and limit assay-specific biases. Each donor's leukapheresis produced roughly between about 0.8 and 10 billion PBMCs. What the work shows at the level of the full study, not this receptor alone: Compared with non-shared clonotypes, the clonotypes found in all four sorted-subset donors had higher generation probabilities. Pairwise subsampling indicated that sequencing depth was expected to affect the degree of clonotype sharing among donors. Only blood was sampled, and tissue TCR repertoires likely differ from those in blood. Even with the large sequencing depth, rarefaction of the sorted-subset datasets indicated that sequencing was incomplete. Naive subsets generally had larger estimated clonotype richness than memory subsets did. The genetic and exposure-history diversity represented was limited by the small number of donors. About 5% of naive CD4, 3.5% of naive CD8, about 2.5% of memory CD4, and about 0.4% of memory CD8 clonotypes were shared across several donors.

The donors were healthy, HIV-negative adults with no recently reported acute infections or vaccinations. Every donor was a Caucasian adult living in Nashville, Tennessee, USA. CD4+ T cells were enriched by magnetic negative selection; naive cells were then positively selected on CD45RA, and the negative fraction formed the memory subset. Blood was obtained by leukapheresis, after which PBMCs were separated by Ficoll-Histopaque density gradient centrifugation and cryopreserved in liquid nitrogen vapor phase. Purity and quantity of every magnetically sorted T cell population were checked by analytical flow cytometry. Each sorted fraction had its genomic DNA isolated and then quantified by UV absorbance on a Nanodrop 2000c. TCR CDR3 regions were amplified from genomic DNA by multiplex PCR using the deep immunoSEQ assay. Extracted genomic DNA from each cell subset was distributed evenly across all wells of several immunoSEQ 96-well plates, and each plate was treated as a replicate. For sorted subsets, each replicate PCR was loaded with 200 to 250 ng genomic DNA, equivalent to 30,000 or so T cell genomes. The purified libraries were quantified using a Qubit 3.0 fluorometer, sized with a Bioanalyzer 2100, and then quantified again using the KAPA Library Quantification kit. Every immunoSEQ 96-well plate was sequenced on a dedicated single-read 150-cycle Illumina NextSeq 550 flow cell. On the authors' methods: Because the immunoSEQ output held only junctional sequences and lacked quality scores, the filtering could not match the filtering applied to full-length reads. Sequences were annotated with PyIR, a Python wrapper for IgBLAST v1.9, and V/J genes and CDR3 were assigned using IMGT germline references. Reads were filtered out if the reads had weak V/J assignments (E-value above 1e-6), no CDR3, stop codons, out-of-frame junctions, or ambiguous translated residues. V3J clonotypes were defined by identical inferred V gene, J gene, and CDR3 amino acid sequence. Percentage overlap between repertoires was calculated by dividing the number of shared unique clonotypes by the size of the smaller repertoire. Three approaches were used to assess repertoire richness: RTK rarefaction, the Chao1 estimator, and Recon v2.1 estimates of unobserved clonotypes. OLGA was used to compute generation probabilities for all TCRbeta clonotypes that the gDNA method yielded from a handful of donors. TCRdb took this table from immuneACCESS and kept in-frame rearrangements with V and J called. Such tables lack part of the clones; where checked against another copy, unresolved V genes explain under half of the gap, and the rest is unexplained. For V, J and clone size, that table is used; D and trimming come from the DNA. The table for this sample lists 2 million to 2.5 million clones; approximately 93% of them were counted only once. Of the sample, about 0.38% falls within the top ten clones.

In regard to this clone: Its antigen is currently not known. No quality values exist for individual bases; no much larger clone is one base distant.

Reading the germline V gene gives CDR1 SNHLY and CDR2 FYNNEI. Including cysteine and phenylalanine, the CDR3 has 16 amino acids. Of the read, only the CDR3 DNA is kept; its 48 bases are in frame from base 1. V gives up 3 bases and J gives up 0 bases, and the segment between their germline ends measures 15 bases. The specimen sequenced was naive CD4+ T cells from PBMCs. Reading the label with the study, this specimen's cell subset or site is: CD45RA+ positively selected. The rearranged segments are TRBV2 and TRBJ2-7; perhaps TRBD1 is the D gene, with 5 bases matching. This TCR was sampled from a man aged 18 to 29 in good health. Some clones in this sample may be carry-over from other donors' samples. The CDR3 is CASSDIGQVSSYEQYF. The nucleotides are TGTGCCAGCAGTGATATAGGACAAGTAAGCTCCTACGAGCAGTACTTC.